This TCR beta chain was profiled in a study of blood T cell repertoires in COVID-19. This clone was counted only a few times. Sequenced by immunoSEQ multiplex PCR; TCRdb stores in-frame clones only, minus some. In the table there are about 150,000 clones, under 90% of which are singletons. CDR3 size: 14 residues. Germline V gene lookup returns CDR1 SQVTM and CDR2 ANQGSEA. V trimming: 7 bases; J trimming: 4 bases; junction bases outside the gene matches: 8. Symptom resolution, clearance, or two negative PCRs marked the recovered donors of Cohort 3. The chain joins TRBV29-1 to TRBJ2-2; 8 bases map to TRBD2. The sample taken for sequencing was PBMCs or T cells enriched from blood (not recorded which). The sequence derives from a man over 45 who had recovered from COVID-19. CDR3 in amino acids: CSAIPGGSTGELFF. Written as DNA, the CDR3 is TGCAGCGCAATCCCGGGAGGGAGCACCGGGGAGCTGTTTTTT.